This T cell receptor (beta chain) comes out of a study of shared clonotypes between healthy human individuals. CD45RO-negative CD8 cells positively selected for CCR7 made up the naive population, which excluded terminally differentiated effector memory CD45RA+ cells. Method: immunoSEQ multiplex PCR; TCRdb's copy keeps in-frame clones and lacks some. Of approximately 2,000,000 clones listed, around 93% were seen once; the top ten hold 1.5% to 2%. Source material: naive CD8+ T cells from PBMCs. The TCR sequence derives from a man younger than 35 in good health. Some clones in this sample may be carry-over from other donors' samples.

The CDR3 here is CASSVAGGTLLNNEQFF. CDR3 bases: TGTGCCAGCAGCGTAGCTGGGGGGACTCTCTTAAACAATGAGCAGTTCTTC. The genes are TRBV9 and TRBJ2-1, with a tentative D call TRBD2 (6 bases). The germline V gene has CDR1 SGDLS and CDR2 YYNGEE. The V end lost 0 bases, the J end lost 5 bases, and 18 bases lay between the germline ends. This CDR3 spans 17 amino acids. Full variable domain (missing parts from reference TRBV9 and TRBJ2-1): DSGVTQTPKHLITATGQRVTLRCSPRSGDLSVYWYQQSLDQGLQFLIQYYNGEERAKGNILERFSAQQFPDLHSELNLSSLELGDSALYFCASSVAGGTLLNNEQFFGPGTRLTVL.